The T cell receptor beta chain under discussion was sequenced for a study of somatic mutations in cytotoxic T cells in rheumatoid arthritis. The CDR3 contains 13 residues. The V end lost 8 bases, the J end lost 5 bases, and 13 bases lay between the germline ends. The germline V gene encodes CDR1 MNHNY and CDR2 SVGAGI (reference sequence). TCRdb keeps only in-frame clones here, not all; method: immunoSEQ multiplex PCR. The repertoire holds about 16,000 clones, with approximately 80% as singletons. Study-level results: Statistical analysis of the slight TRBV07 underrepresentation in rheumatoid arthritis patients did not adjust for multiple comparisons. There was no knowledge of the antigen targets of the expanded CD8+ clones. CD8+ T-cell clonality showed no significant difference between rheumatoid arthritis patients and age-matched healthy controls.

Isolation of the CD4+ and CD8+ populations was accomplished via positive magnetic bead selection, with purity assessed by flow cytometry. As regards this clone: The antigen remains unidentified.

The clonotype comes from an adult with rheumatoid arthritis. The sequenced sample was CD8+ T cells sorted from blood. The chain has TRBV6-6 and TRBJ2-1; D may correspond to TRBD1 or TRBD2 (5 bases each). For the CDR3, the DNA is TGTGCCAGCGAAGACCAGGGAGACAATGAGCAGTTCTTC. It yields the protein CASEDQGDNEQFF.